This TCR beta chain was sequenced for a study of shared clonotypes between healthy human individuals. Broader study findings: A reduction in generation probabilities was seen for non-shared clonotypes relative to those shared by all four donors.

Among the donors, all were Caucasian adults who lived in Nashville, Tennessee. With CCR7-negative CD45RA+ TemRA cells, CD45RO+ cells were combined in CD8 memory. Worth noting for this clone: The antigen is not known.

Several immunoSEQ 96-well plates shared each subset's DNA, each plate a replicate. TCRdb's table, derived via immunoSEQ multiplex PCR, lists solely in-frame clones and lacks some. The sample has over 300,000 clones, 87% seen once; the top ten hold about 17%. The CDR3 length is 14 residues. The V gene's germline CDR1 is SGDLS and CDR2 YYNGEE. The V end lost 0 bases, the J end lost 7 bases, and 11 bases lay between the germline ends. The chain carries TRBV9 and TRBJ2-4; D is undetermined. The sequence came from a man younger than 35 in good health. Specimen: memory CD8+ T cells sorted from blood. The subset: CD45RO+ cells pooled with CCR7-negative TemRA cells. CDR3 residues: CASSVGTDPNIQYF. For the CDR3, the DNA is TGTGCCAGCAGCGTAGGGACCGACCCCAACATTCAGTACTTC. Drawing the rest from reference TRBV9 and TRBJ2-4, the complete variable domain is DSGVTQTPKHLITATGQRVTLRCSPRSGDLSVYWYQQSLDQGLQFLIQYYNGEERAKGNILERFSAQQFPDLHSELNLSSLELGDSALYFCASSVGTDPNIQYFGAGTRLSVL.